The clone carrying this T cell receptor beta chain was counted a few times. This record belongs to a study of metastatic and nonmetastatic thyroid tumors. With MiXCR, TCRdb called clones anew from the PCR reads. The repertoire holds 30,000 to 35,000 clones, with approximately 31% as singletons. No patient had received any treatment before thyroid surgery. The TCR sequence derives from a female donor with papillary thyroid cancer or a benign thyroid nodule (not recorded which). Some clones in this sample may be carry-over from other donors' samples. Sample: blood.

CDR3 sequence: CASKNSGTSYEQYF. The CDR3, as DNA: TGTGCCAGTAAAAATAGCGGGACCTCCTACGAGCAGTACTTC. The genes are TRBV6-2 or TRBV6-3 and TRBJ2-7; 8 bases fit TRBD2. The CDR3 loop spans 14 amino acids. V shed 9 bases and J 0 bases; nucleotides not matched to a gene: 7. From germline, CDR1 is MNHEY and CDR2 SVGEGT.